One T cell receptor beta chain is described in this entry. As yet, its antigen is unknown. The data originate from a study of CD8 T cell repertoires and HIV-1 epitope variants. Study in general: Each of Twenty-five Gag and Nef epitope peptides stimulated a separate culture. 1M T cells were kept uncultured as a baseline. The study's findings and limits: Most of the nine antigen-specific clonotypes appeared cross-reactive to autologous or escape variants.

Method: immunoSEQ multiplex PCR; TCRdb's copy keeps in-frame clones and lacks some. The top ten hold around 40% of the sample, which has roughly 4,000 clones, approximately 65% seen once. The origin of this receptor is a male donor with HIV. Sequencing was carried out using cultured CD8+ T cells derived from PBMCs.

CDR3 bases: TGTGCCAGCAGCACACAACAGGGGGATACAGATACGCAGTATTTT. As protein: CASSTQQGDTDTQYF. The J gene is TRBJ2-3, the V gene TRBV9, with TRBD1 matching over 8 bases. This CDR3 comprises 15 residues. Germline CDR1 and CDR2: SGDLS and YYNGEE. The V segment lost 4 bases and the J segment 3 bases; nucleotides outside the gene matches: 7.